This T cell receptor (beta chain) appears in the sequencing data of a study of post-analysis software for immune sequencing data. Study background: Patients had relapsing-remitting, secondary progressive or progressive-relapsing multiple sclerosis; some lacked subtype. Study-wide results and caveats: A few TRBV segments (TRBV5-6, TRBV5-1 and TRBV20-1 among them) occurred more frequently in patients than in controls. F measure grouped same-batch samples tightly together. Compared with controls, patients showed significantly lower normalized Chao1 diversity.

This clonotype is a singleton in its sample. What it binds is unknown. The junction departs from the called germline gene at one end, perhaps through a read error. Unique molecular identifiers were built into the TCR beta cDNA libraries. Researchers reported a few hundred thousand cDNA molecules coming from roughly 0.93 to 9.6 million T cells. TCRdb used MiXCR to reprocess the PCR reads, holding one entry per CDR3 protein. Of about 400,000 distinct CDR3 sequences listed, roughly 36% are singletons. The CDR3 loop spans 14 amino acids. CDR1 and CDR2 (germline): MDHEN, SYDVKM. The chain joins TRBV28 to TRBJ2-7, with D perhaps being TRBD1 or TRBD2 (6 bases each). Sequencing was performed on blood. The TCR originated in a girl between 5 and 17 years old with multiple sclerosis. CDR3 DNA: TGTGCCAGCAGCAAGGGGGGACGGTCCTACAAGCAGTACTTC. It translates to CASSKGGRSYKQYF.